Listed here are 2 T cell receptor beta chains from one sample, sequenced in a study of cytomegalovirus exposure and HLA in healthy donors. Researchers ran the PCR with 60 Vbeta and 13 Jbeta primers. Clones were sequenced by immunoSEQ multiplex PCR, and TCRdb holds only the in-frame ones, with some missing. The table lists 150,000 to 160,000 clones, 74% of them singletons. What was sequenced was PBMCs. All receptors come from a man aged 30-40 years in good health and CMV-seronegative.

This clone was recorded at least ten times. The rearrangement joins TRBV2 to TRBJ2-6; D unclear. CDR3 length: 16 amino acids. Germline lookup yields CDR1 SNHLY and CDR2 FYNNEI. V was cut by 7 bases and J by 0 bases, with 13 bases left in between. The CDR3 protein is CASMSATVSGANVLTF. In DNA form, the CDR3 reads TGTGCCAGCATGTCTGCAACAGTCTCTGGGGCCAACGTCCTGACTTTC.

The sample holds one count of this clone. DNA for the CDR3: TGTGCCAGTAGTATGGTGTCCGGGCGGGACCAGTACTTC. It is translated as CASSMVSGRDQYF. The V gene is TRBV19, the J gene TRBJ2-5; TRBD2 is a possible D gene (6 bases). The V gene lost 3 bases and the J gene lost 10 bases, with 15 bases spanning the gap. The CDR3 sequence is 13 residues long. In germline, CDR1 is LNHDA, CDR2 SQIVND (reference sequence).